Each of the 7 T cell receptor beta chains below was sequenced from the same sample in a study of human CD8 memory T cell subsets. Exhausted-like traits marked the TPEX cells, which were CCR7+ PD-1+ TIGIT+ early memory CD8+ T cells. Generation of TCR beta libraries used UMI-labeled 5' RACE. TCRdb re-called the 5' RACE reads; every CDR3 protein appears as one record, without DNA. The table for this sample gives over 8,000 distinct CDR3 sequences. Sequences were obtained from CD8+ T cells from PBMCs. The receptors here all came from a human donor in good health.

This clonotype counts as medium-sized by frequency. This chain joins TRBV5-1 and TRBJ1-2; checking the TCRdb D call of TRBD1 is not possible without DNA. CDR3 length equals 14 residues. Germline V gives CDR1 SGHRS, CDR2 YFSETQ. The CDR3 reads CASSTTGNAYGYTF.

The chain recombines TRBV7-6 with TRBJ1-1; TCRdb calls TRBD1, which cannot be checked without DNA. This CDR3 comprises 15 residues. The germline CDR1 and CDR2 sequences are SGHVS and FNYEAQ. CDR3 in amino acids: CASSPSDRGKTEAFF. The whole variable domain, filled in from reference TRBV7-6 and TRBJ1-1, reads GAGVSQSPRYKVTKRGQDVALRCDPISGHVSLYWYRQALGQGPEFLTYFNYEAQQDKSGLPNDRFSAERPEGSISTLTIQRTEQRDSAMYRCASSPSDRGKTEAFFGQGTRLTVV.

V and J are TRBV7-3 and TRBJ2-1; the TRBD2 assignment by TCRdb is unverifiable without DNA. This CDR3 is built from 15 residues. The germline V gene encodes CDR1 SGHTA and CDR2 FQGTGA. CDR3 region: CASSLIGEDPGEQFF.

The CDR3 is CSVGAADSTDTQYF. The chain employs TRBV29-1 and TRBJ2-3. The CDR3 totals 14 residues. Germline CDR1 and CDR2: SQVTM and ANQGSEA.

The CDR3 sequence: CASGQSAAGVSYEQYF. The rearrangement joins TRBV16 to TRBJ2-7; TCRdb gives TRBD2 as the D gene, but with no DNA this cannot be confirmed. The CDR3 sequence is 16 residues long. Per the germline V gene, CDR1 is KGHSY and CDR2 is FQNENV.

V usage is TRBV11-2 and J usage is TRBJ1-1; lacking DNA, the TRBD1 call made by TCRdb goes unchecked. The CDR3 is 11 amino acids. Germline CDR1 is SGHAT and CDR2 is FQNNGV. Here the CDR3 reads CASEDRDGAFF.

The chain recombines TRBV7-9 with TRBJ1-1; TCRdb proposes TRBD1, but this gene call is untestable without DNA. Germline assignment: CDR1 SEHNR and CDR2 FQNEAQ (reference sequence). The CDR3 is made up of 14 amino acids. Here the CDR3 reads CASSHLDRNTEAFF. The whole variable domain, filled in from reference TRBV7-9 and TRBJ1-1, reads DTGVSQNPRHKITKRGQNVTFRCDPISEHNRLYWYRQTLGQGPEFLTYFQNEAQLEKSRLLSDRFSAERPKGSFSTLEIQRTEQGDSAMYLCASSHLDRNTEAFFGQGTRLTVV.